These 14 T cell receptor beta chains were all obtained from the same sample, sequenced in a study of cytomegalovirus exposure and HLA in healthy donors. Primers included in the PCR were 60 Vbeta and 13 Jbeta primers. Generated by immunoSEQ multiplex PCR, the TCRdb table keeps only in-frame clones and is missing some. The sample includes around 140,000 clones, less than 80% of them seen just once. The specimen sequenced was PBMCs. The receptors come from a man aged 50-59 years in good health and CMV-seropositive.

This clone appeared once. The chain uses TRBV5-1 and TRBJ2-7; 8 nucleotides match TRBD2. V lost 4 bases to trimming and J lost 2 bases; unmatched junction nucleotides: 8. Germline CDR1 and CDR2: SGHRS and YFSETQ. CDR3 length: 15 residues. The CDR3 region has the DNA TGCGCCAGCAGCCTCCTGGAAGCGGGGGCCTACGAGCAGTACTTC. Amino acids: CASSLLEAGAYEQYF.

The J gene is TRBJ1-2, the V gene TRBV28; maybe TRBD1 (5 bases). Germline CDR1 reads MDHEN; CDR2 reads SYDVKM. The CDR3 is 13 amino acids. Trimming pared 6 bases from V and 4 bases from J, leaving 12 bases between. For the CDR3, the DNA is TGTGCCAGCAGCGAGTCAGGGATCTATGGCTACACCTTC. Translation: CASSESGIYGYTF.

The chain employs TRBV7-2 and TRBJ2-2; tentative D call: TRBD2 (6 bases). The CDR3 has 13 amino acids. Per germline, CDR1 SGHTA and CDR2 FQGNSA. Trimming removed 11 bases at V and 4 bases at J, with 14 bases between. The CDR3 loop reads CAPRLGRTGELFF. DNA of the CDR3: TGTGCCCCCCGACTAGGGCGCACCGGGGAGCTGTTTTTT.

The chain has TRBV5-4 and TRBJ2-2; a possible D gene is TRBD2 (6 bases). This CDR3 comprises 16 residues. V was pared by 1 base and J by 2 bases, with 12 bases between. CDR1 and CDR2 from the germline V gene are SGHNT and YYREEE (reference sequence). The CDR3 reads CASSLRSGGNTGELFF. The CDR3 nucleotides are TGTGCCAGCAGCTTGAGGTCCGGGGGAAACACCGGGGAGCTGTTTTTT.

The V and J genes are TRBV6-5 and TRBJ1-1; D gene ambiguous. CDR1 and CDR2 from the germline V gene are MNHEY and SVGAGI. The CDR3 contains 13 residues. V shed 2 bases and J shed 4 bases, with 8 bases lying between them. CDR3 in DNA: TGTGCCAGCAGTTACGGAGTTGGCACTGAAGCTTTCTTT. Translated: CASSYGVGTEAFF.

The CDR3 sequence: CASSASPGATGKNIQYF. CDR3 coding DNA: TGTGCCAGCAGCGCCAGCCCGGGGGCGACAGGGAAAAACATTCAGTACTTC. The J gene is TRBJ2-4, the V gene TRBV7-6; TRBD1 is a possible D gene (7 bases). The CDR3 is 17 residues long. V lost 5 bases and J lost 4, with 21 bases in between. CDR1 and CDR2 (germline): SGHVS, FNYEAQ.

Written as DNA, the CDR3 is TGCAGCGTCTGGGAGAGATTATTGAACACTGAAGCTTTCTTT. This codes for CSVWERLLNTEAFF. The chain uses TRBV29-1 and TRBJ1-1; D unclear. The CDR3 contains 14 residues. The germline V gene has CDR1 SQVTM and CDR2 ANQGSEA. V lost 6 bases to trimming and J lost 0 bases, with 14 bases between them.

The DNA of the CDR3 is TGCGCCAGCAGCCAAGTGGAAGGAGACCCCGCTGATCCGAATGGCTACACCTTC. It translates to CASSQVEGDPADPNGYTF. The chain couples TRBV4-3 to TRBJ1-2; D is unresolved. The CDR3 length is 18 residues. Looked up from germline, CDR1 is LGHNA and CDR2 is YSLEER. V gave up 1 base and J gave up 6 bases, with 24 bases separating them.

The CDR3 bases are TGCGCCAGCAGCCAAGATCTGCGGGGGCAACCCCTCCACTTT. This codes for CASSQDLRGQPLHF. This rearrangement joins TRBV4-1 to TRBJ1-6; D may be TRBD1 (6 bases). Germline V CDR1 and CDR2: MGHRA, YSYEKL. The CDR3 extends over 14 amino acids. The V end was cut by 0 bases, the J end by 12 bases, with 12 bases between.

V gene TRBV13 combines with J gene TRBJ2-7; D remains ambiguous. In germline, CDR1 is PRHDT, CDR2 FYEKMQ (reference sequence). V lost 0 bases to trimming and J lost 2 bases, with 5 bases between them. The CDR3 totals 13 residues. Here the CDR3 reads CASSLGRTYEQYF. The CDR3 nucleotides read TGTGCCAGCAGCTTAGGCAGGACCTACGAGCAGTACTTC.

The chain employs TRBV7-2 and TRBJ2-7; maybe TRBD1 (5 bases). Trimming pared 3 bases from V and 2 bases from J, leaving 17 bases between. Germline V gene data show CDR1 as SGHTA and CDR2 as FQGNSA. This CDR3 is 16 amino acids long. The CDR3 protein is CASSFERGARTYEQYF. In nucleotides, the CDR3 is TGTGCCAGCAGCTTCGAACGTGGGGCCCGAACCTACGAGCAGTACTTC.

The V call is TRBV7-6, the J call TRBJ1-1; perhaps TRBD1 as D (5 bases). The V and J ends lost 2 bases and 4 bases respectively, with 14 bases between them. Germline V gene sequence: CDR1 SGHVS, CDR2 FNYEAQ. The CDR3 runs to 15 residues. CDR3 region: CASSLTVGVITEAFF. For the CDR3, the DNA is TGTGCCAGCAGCTTAACCGTAGGGGTAATCACTGAAGCTTTCTTT.

The V call is TRBV5-4, the J call TRBJ1-3; tentative D call: TRBD1 (5 bases). The CDR3 extends over 15 amino acids. Looked up from germline, CDR1 is SGHNT and CDR2 is YYREEE (reference sequence). V was shortened by 2 bases and J by 2 bases, with 11 bases between the two germline ends. DNA for the CDR3: TGTGCCAGCAGCTTCGGGGGGACGACTGGAAACACCATATATTTT. It translates to CASSFGGTTGNTIYF.

The chain couples TRBV6-1 to TRBJ1-4; TRBD1 agrees at 11 bases. Germline V gives CDR1 MNHNS, CDR2 SASEGT. V gave up 3 bases and J gave up 8 bases; unmatched junction bases: 5. The CDR3 is 15 amino acids. CDR3 nucleotide sequence: TGTGCCAGCAGTGAGGACAGGGGGCGTGGAGAAAAACTGTTTTTT. Its protein product is CASSEDRGRGEKLFF.